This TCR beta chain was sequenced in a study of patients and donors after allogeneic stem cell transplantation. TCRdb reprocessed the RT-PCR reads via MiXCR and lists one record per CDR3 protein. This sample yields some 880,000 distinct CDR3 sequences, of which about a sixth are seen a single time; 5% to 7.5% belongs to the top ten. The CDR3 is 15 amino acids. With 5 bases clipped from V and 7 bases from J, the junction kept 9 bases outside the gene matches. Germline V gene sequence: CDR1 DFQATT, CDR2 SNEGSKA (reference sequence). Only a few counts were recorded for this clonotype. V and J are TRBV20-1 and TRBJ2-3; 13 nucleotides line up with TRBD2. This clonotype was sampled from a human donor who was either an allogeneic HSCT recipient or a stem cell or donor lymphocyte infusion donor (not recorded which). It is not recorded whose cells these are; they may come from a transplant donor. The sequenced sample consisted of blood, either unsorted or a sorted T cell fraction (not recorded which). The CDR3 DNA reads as TGCAGTGCTCGGACTAGCGGGAGCTTGATAAATACGCAGTATTTT. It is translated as CSARTSGSLINTQYF.